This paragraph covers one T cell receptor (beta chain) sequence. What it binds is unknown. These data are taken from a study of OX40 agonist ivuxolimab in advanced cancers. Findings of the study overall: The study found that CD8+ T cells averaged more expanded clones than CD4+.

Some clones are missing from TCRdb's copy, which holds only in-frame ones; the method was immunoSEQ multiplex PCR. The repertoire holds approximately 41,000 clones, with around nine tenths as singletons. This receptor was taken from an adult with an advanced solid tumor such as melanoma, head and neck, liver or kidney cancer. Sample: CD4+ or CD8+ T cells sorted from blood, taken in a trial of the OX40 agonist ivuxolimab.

Here the CDR3 reads CASSQETYNEQFF. CDR3 DNA sequence: TGTGCCAGCAGCCAAGAAACCTACAATGAGCAGTTCTTC. The V and J genes are TRBV14 and TRBJ2-1; the D is unclear. Per the germline V gene, CDR1 is SGHDN and CDR2 is FVKESK. V lost 0 bases, J lost 2 bases, and 2 bases lay in between. This CDR3 is 13 amino acids long.